The sequence of this TCR beta chain was determined in a study of blood T cell repertoires in COVID-19. Under the authors' procedure: Reference gene primer amplification in the assay estimated nucleated cell counts. TCRdb keeps only in-frame clones here, not all; method: immunoSEQ multiplex PCR. V, J and clone size derive from that table, while D and trimming were established from the DNA sequence. The top ten hold over 4.5% of the sample, which has approximately 250,000 clones, roughly 80% seen once. The CDR3 has 21 amino acids. The germline V gene has CDR1 LGHNA and CDR2 YNFKEQ. Between the trimmed V and J ends, which lost 2 bases and 1 base, there was a span of 28 bases. This clone was seen once.

The genes are TRBV4-2 and TRBJ2-3; perhaps TRBD2 as D (6 bases). Material: peripheral blood. This clonotype originated in a man aged 60 to 75 who had recovered from COVID-19. The CDR3 DNA reads TGTGCCAGCAGCCAATCCCTCTCGAAACTAGCCTGGCCGACCGGCACAGATACGCAGTATTTT. It translates to CASSQSLSKLAWPTGTDTQYF.